These 15 T cell receptor beta chains were all obtained from the same sample, sequenced in a study of post-analysis software for immune sequencing data. Unique molecular identifiers were present in the TCR beta cDNA libraries. Each CDR3 protein gets one entry after TCRdb re-called the PCR reads with MiXCR. This sample carries approximately 260,000 distinct CDR3 sequences, 35% to 45% of them seen once, and the ten largest clones take around 4.7%. These receptors have no identified antigens. General study findings and limits: The five TRBV segments detected at higher frequency in patients than in controls included TRBV5-6, TRBV5-1 and TRBV20-1.

The source material was blood. The receptors originated from a girl between 10 and 17 years old with multiple sclerosis.

This clonotype was seen a handful of times. The V and J genes are TRBV18 and TRBJ2-1; 10 nucleotides match TRBD1. Losses at the gene ends were 2 bases for V and 4 bases for J; bases not matched to a gene: 5. The germline V gene encodes CDR1 KGHSH and CDR2 LQKENI. The CDR3 loop spans 16 amino acids. The CDR3 region is CASSPRGTGEYNEQFF. CDR3 bases: TGTGCCAGCTCACCAAGGGGGACAGGGGAATACAATGAGCAGTTCTTC.

This clonotype was seen repeatedly, ten times or more. The rearrangement uses TRBV9 and TRBJ2-1, with 10 bases identical to TRBD2. Unmatched junction bases numbered 12, after V lost 4 bases and J lost 2 bases. The V gene's germline CDR1 is SGDLS and CDR2 YYNGEE. This CDR3 comprises 18 residues. DNA for the CDR3: TGTGCCAGCAGCCACGACCAAGTAGCGGGAGGCACCTACAATGAGCAGTTCTTC. It translates to CASSHDQVAGGTYNEQFF.

This clonotype came up many times. This chain links TRBV30 with TRBJ2-1, with TRBD2 matching over 8 bases. CDR3 size: 15 residues. With V trimmed by 0 bases and J by 3 bases, 4 bases remained unmatched. Germline V lookup: CDR1 GTSNPN, CDR2 SVGIG (reference sequence). The CDR3 nucleotides read TGTGCCTGGAGTGTATGGCGGGGGGACTACAATGAGCAGTTCTTC. Protein: CAWSVWRGDYNEQFF. The whole variable domain, filled in from reference TRBV30 and TRBJ2-1, reads SQTIHQWPATLVQPVGSPLSLECTVEGTSNPNLYWYRQAAGRGLQLLFYSVGIGQISSEVPQNLSASRPQDRQFILSSKKLLLSDSGFYLCAWSVWRGDYNEQFFGPGTRLTVL.

This clonotype occurred many times. V gene TRBV29-1 combines with J gene TRBJ2-3; D is uncertain. The V gene's germline CDR1 is SQVTM and CDR2 ANQGSEA. The CDR3 sequence is 14 residues long. Trimming left V 0 bases short and J 1 base short, with 8 bases between. The DNA of the CDR3 is TGCAGCGTTGAAGATAAGGTACGCACAGATACGCAGTATTTT. Its translation: CSVEDKVRTDTQYF.

This clonotype occurred many times. The chain is built from TRBV20-1 and TRBJ2-3; 7 bases line up with TRBD2. Germline V gives CDR1 DFQATT, CDR2 SNEGSKA (reference sequence). V trimming: 0 bases; J trimming: 1 base; junction bases outside the gene matches: 16. The CDR3 has 19 amino acids. For the CDR3, the DNA is TGCAGTGCTAGAGATCTCCGGGATAGCGGGTTGAGCCGCACAGATACGCAGTATTTT. Translation: CSARDLRDSGLSRTDTQYF.

This rearrangement joins TRBV20-1 to TRBJ2-5; D uncertain. CDR3 length equals 13 residues. The germline V and J ends were trimmed by 1 base and 11 bases, with 17 bases remaining between them. Germline CDR1 reads DFQATT; CDR2 reads SNEGSKA (reference sequence). CDR3 sequence (DNA): TGCAGTGCTAGAGGCCCCCGCTTGGACGGGCAGTACTTC. Protein sequence: CSARGPRLDGQYF.

On this clonotype itself: A much larger clone sits a single nucleotide away, making a read error possible. The CDR3 ends on some other residue instead of the conserved phenylalanine or tryptophan, so this is likely a read error. The rearrangement joins TRBV10-3 to TRBJ1-2; D not certain. Trimming removed 8 bases from V and 8 bases from J, with 12 bases in between. The CDR3 loop spans 11 amino acids. Per the germline V gene, CDR1 is ENHRY and CDR2 is SYGVKD. CDR3 amino acids: CAIEGGIGYTC. In nucleotides, the CDR3 is TGTGCCATCGAGGGAGGGATAGGCTACACCTGC.

The count of this clonotype is one. A much larger clone lies a single base off, so this may be a read error. This chain links TRBV4-2 with TRBJ1-2, with no clear D. This CDR3 spans 12 amino acids. Per the germline V gene, CDR1 is LGHNA and CDR2 is YNFKEQ. Here the CDR3 reads CASSQDPRVYIF. CDR3 coding DNA: TGTGCCAGCAGCCAAGACCCGAGAGTCTACATCTTC.

This clonotype was counted ten times or more. The chain links TRBV5-1 to TRBJ2-3, with D uncertain. CDR1 is SGHRS and CDR2 is YFSETQ in the germline V gene. This CDR3 region has 14 residues. V lost 5 bases and J lost 3, with 13 bases in between. CDR3 region: CASSRMYGTDTQYF. The CDR3 nucleotides read TGCGCCAGCAGTCGTATGTACGGGACAGATACGCAGTATTTT. Using reference TRBV5-1 and TRBJ2-3 for the parts outside the CDR3, the full variable domain is KAGVTQTPRYLIKTRGQQVTLSCSPISGHRSVSWYQQTPGQGLQFLFEYFSETQRNKGNFPGRFSGRQFSNSRSEMNVSTLELGDSALYLCASSRMYGTDTQYFGPGTRLTVL.

This clonotype has ten or more counts. The chain combines TRBV6-1 with TRBJ1-6; no clear D. Trimming stripped 7 bases from V and 9 bases from J, with 13 bases between. The CDR3 consists of 13 residues. The germline V gene has CDR1 MNHNS and CDR2 SASEGT. The CDR3 DNA is TGTGCCAGCAAGGTGGCGACGACTTCACCCCTCCACTTT. Protein product: CASKVATTSPLHF.

The table lists this clonotype with a count of one. A much larger clone is a single base away; this may be a read error. The chain links TRBV12-3 or TRBV12-4 to TRBJ1-2, with D perhaps matching TRBD1 (5 bases). Trimming removed 3 bases at V and 10 bases at J, with 12 bases between. This CDR3 is 12 amino acids long. The CDR3: CASSFAGKDYTF. The CDR3 nucleotides read TGTGCCAGCAGTTTTGCAGGGAAGGACTACACCTTC.

V is TRBV20-1 and J is TRBJ1-2; D gene ambiguous. The CDR3 loop spans 14 amino acids. Trimming left V 8 bases short and J 6 bases short, with 22 bases between. Germline CDR1 reads DFQATT; CDR2 reads SNEGSKA (reference sequence). CDR3 sequence reads: CSLSRREGADGYTF. As DNA, the CDR3 is TGCAGTCTAAGCCGCCGGGAGGGTGCGGATGGCTACACCTTC.

This clonotype was picked up many times. V gene TRBV29-1 combines with J gene TRBJ2-5; weak D call: TRBD1 (6 bases). Trimming took off 7 bases at V and 5 bases at J, with 14 bases between the two ends. Germline CDR1 and CDR2: SQVTM and ANQGSEA. This CDR3 is 12 amino acids long. For the CDR3, the DNA is TGCAGCGAGGGGGTAATAGGGGAGACCCAGTACTTC. Protein: CSEGVIGETQYF.

This clonotype was detected many times. The chain links TRBV4-1 to TRBJ2-5; D remains unclear. Germline V lookup: CDR1 MGHRA, CDR2 YSYEKL. This CDR3 spans 15 amino acids. V was shortened by 3 bases and J by 2 bases, with 13 bases between the two germline ends. The CDR3 spells CASSHQWPAQETQYF. In DNA form, the CDR3 reads TGCGCCAGCAGCCATCAGTGGCCGGCACAAGAGACCCAGTACTTC.

This clonotype was seen many times. The rearrangement joins TRBV7-3 to TRBJ2-6; weak D call: TRBD1 (5 bases). The CDR3 length is 14 residues. CDR1 is SGHTA and CDR2 is FQGTGA in the germline V gene. CDR3 DNA: TGTGCTACCGCAGGGCAGGCCGGGGCCAACGTCCTGACTTTC. Protein product: CATAGQAGANVLTF.